These 31 T cell receptor beta chains were all obtained from the same sample, sequenced in a study of blood T cell repertoires in COVID-19. Produced via immunoSEQ multiplex PCR; TCRdb's table is partial and in-frame only. There are over 200,000 clones in the sample; 75% to 85% occur only once, and over 2% lies in the top ten. The specimen sequenced was peripheral blood. These TCRs come from a man in his forties who had recovered from COVID-19.

V is TRBV5-8 and J is TRBJ1-1; the D gene is possibly TRBD1 (6 bases). CDR3 length: 14 amino acids. Germline CDR1 reads SGHTS; CDR2 reads YDEGEE. V lost 0 bases to trimming and J lost 3 bases, with 9 bases between them. This CDR3 reads CASSLDNRDTEAFF. The CDR3 nucleotides are TGTGCCAGCAGCTTGGATAACAGGGACACTGAAGCTTTCTTT.

This chain joins TRBV12-5 and TRBJ2-5, with 13 nucleotides matching TRBD2. The CDR3 has 17 amino acids. Germline-derived CDR1 and CDR2 are LGHNT and FRNRAP. The J segment lost 5 bases and the V segment lost 1 base, leaving 7 bases of the junction unmatched. The CDR3 bases are TGTGCTAGTGGTTTGGGGACTAGCGGGAGTGGGTTGGAGACCCAGTACTTC. Translation gives CASGLGTSGSGLETQYF.

As DNA, the CDR3 is TGTGCCAGCAGCTTCCCAGCTAACTATGGCTACACCTTC. Its translation is CASSFPANYGYTF. The J gene is TRBJ1-2, the V gene TRBV7-9; no reliable D call. Germline-derived CDR1 and CDR2 are SEHNR and FQNEAQ (reference sequence). Between the trimmed V and J ends, which lost 3 bases and 0 bases, there was a span of 5 bases. The CDR3 covers 13 residues.

The gene calls are TRBV4-3 and TRBJ2-7; TRBD2 is a possible D gene (6 bases). CDR1 is LGHNA, CDR2 YSLEER, per germline. The CDR3 consists of 15 residues. Trimming removed 0 bases from V and 3 bases from J, with 12 bases in between. In DNA form, the CDR3 reads TGCGCCAGCAGCCAAGATCGCTACGGGGGCTACGAGCAGTACTTC. Amino acids: CASSQDRYGGYEQYF.

The chain has TRBV19 and TRBJ1-2, with TRBD1 matching 9 bases. The V and J ends lost 5 bases and 3 bases, in that order; junction bases with no gene match: 13. This CDR3 is built from 17 residues. CDR1 and CDR2 (germline): LNHDA, SQIVND (reference sequence). CDR3 sequence: CASSVQYLTGGDYGYTF. Written as DNA, the CDR3 is TGTGCCAGTAGTGTCCAATACTTGACAGGGGGGGACTATGGCTACACCTTC.

This clone was counted only a few times. V usage is TRBV5-1 and J usage is TRBJ2-2, with 11 bases identical to TRBD2. The germline V gene has CDR1 SGHRS and CDR2 YFSETQ. The V gene end was trimmed by 6 bases and the J gene end by 2 bases; junction bases not matched to a gene: 9. The CDR3 contains 17 residues. CDR3 residues: CASTSGTSGLNTGELFF. The DNA of the CDR3 is TGCGCCAGCACTTCCGGGACTAGCGGACTCAACACCGGGGAGCTGTTTTTT.

The chain has TRBV14 and TRBJ1-5; D perhaps matches TRBD1 (6 bases). The CDR3 consists of 15 residues. The V gene's germline CDR1 is SGHDN and CDR2 FVKESK. V shed 4 bases and J shed 3 bases, with 13 bases lying between them. In DNA form, the CDR3 reads TGTGCCAGCAGCCGATTAGGACAGCTCAATCAGCCCCAGCATTTT. This codes for CASSRLGQLNQPQHF.

This clone was counted a single time. The chain employs TRBV19 and TRBJ2-1; TRBD2 might be the D (6 bases). V gave up 3 bases and J gave up 6 bases, with 21 bases separating them. This CDR3 has 17 amino acids. Per the germline V gene, CDR1 is LNHDA and CDR2 is SQIVND (reference sequence). The CDR3, as DNA: TGTGCCAGTAGTATCTCCTGGGACTCACTAGGGGTCAATGAGCAGTTCTTC. It translates to CASSISWDSLGVNEQFF.

This clone was seen just once. The chain recombines TRBV6-6 with TRBJ2-2; 10 bases are shared with TRBD1. Germline CDR1 and CDR2: MNHNY and SVGAGI (reference sequence). Losses at the gene ends were 1 base for V and 4 bases for J; bases not matched to a gene: 0. The CDR3 sequence is 15 residues long. The CDR3 DNA sequence: TGTGCCAGCAGTTACTGGACAGGGGGCACCGGGGAGCTGTTTTTT. Translating gives CASSYWTGGTGELFF.

V and J are TRBV21-1 and TRBJ2-7; the table's TRBD1 call for D was not verified on the DNA. TRBV21-1 is given as a pseudogene. There are 15 residues in the CDR3. The CDR3 sequence is CASSKADRGQPEQYF. The DNA of the CDR3 is TGTGCCAGCAGCAAAGCCGACAGGGGGCAGCCCGAGCAGTACTTC.

The chain uses TRBV7-9 and TRBJ2-5; tentative D call: TRBD2 (6 bases). Trimming removed 2 bases from V and 5 bases from J, with 15 bases in between. Germline CDR1 SEHNR, CDR2 FQNEAQ (reference sequence). CDR3 length: 15 amino acids. CDR3 DNA sequence: TGTGCCAGCAGCTTATCGGGAGAGCGAGGGGAGACCCAGTACTTC. It encodes CASSLSGERGETQYF.

This clone occurred once. The J gene is TRBJ2-7, the V gene TRBV18; TRBD2 matches at 7 bases. This CDR3 is 14 amino acids long. The V gene's germline CDR1 is KGHSH and CDR2 LQKENI. The V segment lost 4 bases and the J segment 0 bases; nucleotides outside the gene matches: 3. Written as DNA, the CDR3 is TGTGCCAGCTCACAAGGACTAGTCTCCTACGAGCAGTACTTC. Its protein is CASSQGLVSYEQYF.

This chain links TRBV6-2 or TRBV6-3 with TRBJ1-1; 9 bases match TRBD1. With 6 bases clipped from V and 2 bases from J, the junction kept 4 bases outside the gene matches. CDR1 is MNHEY and CDR2 is SVGEGT in the germline V gene. CDR3 length: 14 amino acids. DNA of the CDR3: TGTGCCAGCAGCCGGGACAGGGTTAACACTGAAGCTTTCTTT. Translating gives CASSRDRVNTEAFF.

The gene calls are TRBV9 and TRBJ1-2, with TRBD1 as a possible D gene (5 bases). Germline V gene sequence: CDR1 SGDLS, CDR2 YYNGEE. Trimming took 1 base from V and 8 from J, leaving 18 bases between them. The CDR3 runs 15 residues. CDR3 in amino acids: CASSVLAGRGGGYTF. In DNA, the CDR3 is TGTGCCAGCAGCGTACTTGCAGGGAGGGGCGGAGGCTACACCTTC.

This clone was counted a single time. This sequence joins TRBV5-5 and TRBJ2-1; TRBD2 agrees at 8 bases. Germline V gene lookup returns CDR1 SGHKS and CDR2 YYEKEE (reference sequence). The CDR3 runs 15 residues. Unmatched junction bases numbered 6, after V lost 4 bases and J lost 3 bases. This CDR3 is CASSTDSGDYNEQFF. CDR3 in DNA: TGTGCCAGCAGCACGGATAGCGGGGACTACAATGAGCAGTTCTTC.

V usage is TRBV19 and J usage is TRBJ1-1, with D perhaps matching TRBD1 (6 bases). This CDR3 comprises 14 residues. Trimming cost V 5 bases and J 4 bases, with 14 bases left between them. Germline-derived CDR1 and CDR2 are LNHDA and SQIVND (reference sequence). The CDR3 bases are TGTGCCAGTAGTGTCGGGGGGGGCATCACTGAAGCTTTCTTT. Its protein is CASSVGGGITEAFF.

In its sample, this clone was seen once. CDR3 coding DNA: TGCGCCAGCAGCCAGGGACAGGTATTCTATGGCTACACCTTC. This translates into CASSQGQVFYGYTF. J is TRBJ1-2 and V is TRBV5-1; TRBD1 matches at 8 bases. V trimming: 4 bases; J trimming: 4 bases; junction bases outside the gene matches: 6. The CDR3 is 14 amino acids. The germline CDR1 and CDR2 sequences are SGHRS and YFSETQ.

The table lists this clone with a count of one. The chain uses TRBV6-6 and TRBJ1-1, with a possible D match to TRBD1 (5 bases). Germline CDR1 and CDR2: MNHNY and SVGAGI (reference sequence). The CDR3 is made up of 16 amino acids. V lost 8 bases to trimming and J lost 0 bases, with 19 bases between them. CDR3 coding DNA: TGTGCCAGCGGATTCGGGACTGCCCTTATGAACACTGAAGCTTTCTTT. Translated: CASGFGTALMNTEAFF.

This clone was detected only a few times. V usage is TRBV5-1 and J usage is TRBJ2-7; 7 bases agree with TRBD1. Trimming took 5 bases from V and 2 from J; bases not matched to a gene: 10. The CDR3 loop spans 15 amino acids. Germline V gene sequence: CDR1 SGHRS, CDR2 YFSETQ. CDR3 region: CASSRGTADTYEQYF. The CDR3 region has the DNA TGCGCCAGCAGTCGTGGGACAGCCGACACCTACGAGCAGTACTTC.

The V gene is TRBV30, the J gene TRBJ1-2, with a possible D match to TRBD1 (5 bases). CDR1 is GTSNPN, CDR2 SVGIG, per germline (reference sequence). V dropped 5 bases and J dropped 1 base, with 5 bases sitting between them. This CDR3 is 11 amino acids long. The DNA for the CDR3 is TGTGCCTGGGACAGTAACTATGGCTACACCTTC. Translated: CAWDSNYGYTF. The variable domain in full, completed from reference TRBV30 and TRBJ1-2, reads SQTIHQWPATLVQPVGSPLSLECTVEGTSNPNLYWYRQAAGRGLQLLFYSVGIGQISSEVPQNLSASRPQDRQFILSSKKLLLSDSGFYLCAWDSNYGYTFGSGTRLTVV.

This clone turned up a few times. This sequence joins TRBV11-2 and TRBJ2-3; D is undetermined. The CDR3 is made up of 13 amino acids. Trimming pared 5 bases from V and 7 bases from J, leaving 13 bases between. From germline, CDR1 is SGHAT and CDR2 FQNNGV. The CDR3 spells CASSLVRSHTQYF. The CDR3 DNA is TGTGCCAGCAGCCTGGTTAGGAGTCATACGCAGTATTTT.

Only a few counts were recorded for this clone. The CDR3, as DNA: TGTGCCAGCAGTGAATTCGGGGGGCAGAACACCGGGGAGCTGTTTTTT. This gives the protein CASSEFGGQNTGELFF. The chain employs TRBV2 and TRBJ2-2, with D tentatively TRBD2 (7 bases). The ends were cut back, 2 bases at V and 1 base at J, with 11 bases in the middle. The CDR3 loop spans 16 amino acids. Germline CDR1 SNHLY, CDR2 FYNNEI. Full variable domain (outside the CDR3, taken from reference TRBV2 and TRBJ2-2): EPEVTQTPSHQVTQMGQEVILRCVPISNHLYFYWYRQILGQKVEFLVSFYNNEISEKSEIFDDQFSVERPDGSNFTLKIRSTKLEDSAMYFCASSEFGGQNTGELFFGEGSRLTVL.

DNA of the CDR3: TGCGCCAGCAGCCAAGTCCCTTCGAGGACAGGGGCCGCAGACCAAGAGACCCAGTACTTC. Protein: CASSQVPSRTGAADQETQYF. The J gene is TRBJ2-5, the V gene TRBV4-1, with 9 positions matching TRBD1. CDR3 length: 20 residues. Germline loops: CDR1 MGHRA, CDR2 YSYEKL. With V trimmed by 1 base and J by 0 bases, 15 bases remained unmatched.

The chain employs TRBV4-3 and TRBJ2-2; D is unclear. Germline loops: CDR1 LGHNA, CDR2 YSLEER. The CDR3 loop spans 15 amino acids. Deletions cut 5 bases from V and 0 bases from J, with 10 bases between. CDR3 loop: CASSFVLSNTGELFF. The DNA for the CDR3 is TGCGCCAGCAGCTTTGTTTTATCGAACACCGGGGAGCTGTTTTTT.

This chain joins TRBV4-3 and TRBJ1-4; possibly TRBD1 for D (5 bases). V lost 1 base and J 5 bases, leaving 17 bases between the germline ends. Germline CDR1 is LGHNA and CDR2 is YSLEER. The CDR3 loop spans 17 amino acids. In DNA form, the CDR3 reads TGCGCCAGCAGCCAAGCGCTCACGGGACTTCAGAATGAAAAACTGTTTTTT. Translation gives CASSQALTGLQNEKLFF.

This chain connects TRBV11-2 to TRBJ2-7, with 7 bases identical to TRBD2. The germline CDR1 and CDR2 sequences are SGHAT and FQNNGV. This CDR3 has 14 residues. The trim removed 1 base at V and 4 bases at J, leaving 4 bases unmatched. As DNA, the CDR3 is TGTGCCAGCAGCTTAGTAACTAGCGAGTACGAGCAGTACTTC. Translated, it gives CASSLVTSEYEQYF.

The chain couples TRBV6-5 to TRBJ2-5, with D uncertain. The germline gives CDR1 MNHEY, CDR2 SVGAGI. CDR3 length: 16 residues. Trimming took 0 bases from V and 2 from J, leaving 13 bases between them. CDR3 residues: CASSYSTGGGQETQYF. The CDR3 DNA reads as TGTGCCAGCAGTTACTCGACCGGTGGCGGACAAGAGACCCAGTACTTC.

This chain links TRBV15 with TRBJ2-7; 11 bases map to TRBD1. This CDR3 is 16 amino acids long. Germline loops: CDR1 LNHNV, CDR2 YYDKDF (reference sequence). Trimming removed 1 base from V and 5 bases from J; junction bases left unmatched: 7. In DNA form, the CDR3 reads TGTGCCACCAGCAGAGGGGTTGGACAGGGGGCGAACGAGCAGTACTTC. Protein sequence: CATSRGVGQGANEQYF.

This sequence joins TRBV27 and TRBJ1-2, with TRBD1 matching over 7 bases. In germline, CDR1 is MNHEY, CDR2 SMNVEV (reference sequence). J lost 4 bases, V lost 5 bases, and 10 bases had no gene match. This CDR3 comprises 15 residues. CDR3 sequence reads: CASSLLRGEGYGYTF. CDR3 DNA sequence: TGTGCCAGCAGTCTACTCAGGGGGGAAGGCTATGGCTACACCTTC.

The chain joins TRBV15 to TRBJ2-3; tentative D call: TRBD1 (5 bases). CDR1 is LNHNV, CDR2 YYDKDF, per germline (reference sequence). The ends were cut back, 3 bases at V and 5 bases at J, with 18 bases in the middle. The CDR3 loop spans 16 amino acids. In nucleotides, the CDR3 is TGTGCCACCAGCAGTGGAGCTTCCAGGGCCGGAGATACGCAGTATTTT. It codes for CATSSGASRAGDTQYF.

V is TRBV18 and J is TRBJ2-6; D possibly corresponds to TRBD2 (5 bases). Trimming left V 2 bases short and J 2 bases short, with 13 bases between. Germline CDR1 KGHSH, CDR2 LQKENI. This CDR3 has 17 residues. In DNA, the CDR3 is TGTGCCAGCTCACCAGGGAGTGTCCCCCCTGGGGCCAACGTCCTGACTTTC. The encoded protein is CASSPGSVPPGANVLTF.